The rows below give T cell receptor beta chains drawn from one sample of a study of CD8 T cells in Susac syndrome. One entry per CDR3 protein results from TCRdb running MiXCR on the immunoSEQ multiplex PCR reads. The sample lists roughly 52,000 distinct CDR3 sequences, around 93% occurring once. Sequenced sample: CD8+ T cells from PBMCs. The origin of the receptors is a human donor with Susac syndrome. The CDR3 runs from the conserved cysteine through the conserved F or W. A D gene is named only where the DNA matches it firmly. For some rows the clone size is stated as once, few or many, or as a class when expanded; others skip it.

>TRBJ2-2|few|NA|TRBV7-9
CASSLGELFF
TGTGCCAGCAGCTTGGGGGAGCTGTTTTTT
>TRBJ2-2|NA|NA|TRBV6-1
CASSEIGQLNTGELFF
TGTGCCAGCAGTGAAATCGGACAGCTGAACACCGGGGAGCTGTTTTTT
>TRBJ2-2|once|NA|TRBV6-2/TRBV6-3
CATERRTLNTGELFF
TGTGCCACCGAGAGGAGGACGCTGAACACCGGGGAGCTGTTTTTT
>TRBJ2-7|NA|NA|TRBV28
CASSFLHRYEQYF
TGTGCCAGCAGTTTTCTTCACCGGTACGAGCAGTACTTC
>TRBJ1-1|NA|NA|TRBV13
CASSPNLNTEAFF
TGTGCCAGCAGCCCCAATTTGAACACTGAAGCTTTCTTT
>TRBJ1-4|NA|NA|TRBV6-5
CASSHRAQGKNCFF
NA
>TRBJ2-5|NA|NA|TRBV6-5
CASSSFAKTQYF
TGTGCCAGCAGCTCCTTTGCCAAGACCCAGTACTTC
>TRBJ2-7|NA|NA|TRBV12-3/TRBV12-4
CASSLTSFYEQYF
TGTGCCAGCAGTTTAACTAGCTTCTACGAGCAGTACTTC
>TRBJ2-2|NA|TRBD1|TRBV11-2
CASSLGWGQRHHGELFF
TGTGCCAGCAGCCTCGGGTGGGGACAGAGACATCACGGGGAGCTGTTTTTT
>TRBJ2-3|NA|NA|TRBV9
CASSVEGADTQYF
TGTGCCAGCAGCGTAGAGGGGGCAGATACGCAGTATTTT
>TRBJ2-7|NA|TRBD1|TRBV20-1
CSAQQGSSSYEQYF
TGCAGTGCCCAACAGGGGTCGAGCTCCTACGAGCAGTACTTC
>TRBJ2-7|NA|TRBD1|TRBV7-8
CASSSGGSYEQYF
TGTGCCAGCAGCTCAGGGGGAAGCTACGAGCAGTACTTC
>TRBJ2-6|NA|NA|TRBV30
CAWLPGRTGLGSGANVLTF
TGTGCCTGGCTCCCTGGCAGAACGGGTTTGGGCTCTGGGGCCAACGTCCTGACTTTC
>TRBJ1-4|NA|NA|TRBV7-9
CASSVGVNEKLFF
TGTGCCAGCAGCGTGGGCGTCAATGAAAAACTGTTTTTT
>TRBJ1-2|NA|NA|TRBV12-3/TRBV12-4
CASSPGLLEDGYTF
TGTGCCAGCAGCCCGGGGCTCTTAGAGGATGGCTACACCTTC
>TRBJ1-5|NA|NA|TRBV4-1
CASSFHGSQGDQPQHF
TGCGCCAGCAGCTTTCACGGGTCACAGGGAGATCAGCCCCAGCATTTT
>TRBJ2-2|NA|TRBD2|TRBV30
CAWSVPSGGANTGELFF
TGTGCCTGGAGTGTACCTAGCGGGGGGGCAAACACCGGGGAGCTGTTTTTT
>TRBJ2-2|once|NA|TRBV10-3
CAISLTGNTGELFF
TGTGCCATCAGTCTTACAGGGAACACCGGGGAGCTGTTTTTT
>TRBJ2-1|NA|TRBD1|TRBV29-1
CSVDSDRASYNEQFF
TGCAGCGTAGACTCAGACAGGGCCTCCTACAATGAGCAGTTCTTC
>TRBJ1-2|few|TRBD1|TRBV27
CASSPGQGDYGYTF
TGTGCCAGCAGTCCGGGACAGGGCGACTATGGCTACACCTTC